This is a list of T cell receptor beta chains from one sample in a study of blood T cell repertoires in COVID-19. The method was immunoSEQ multiplex PCR; TCRdb's version includes in-frame clones alone and lacks a portion of them. The sample records a few hundred thousand clones, around 85% being singletons. Material: PBMCs or T cells enriched from blood (not recorded which). All receptors come from a woman in her 50s who had recovered from COVID-19. Each CDR3 is given with its conserved first and last residue. A D gene is named only where the DNA matches it firmly. Clone sizes are given selectively: once, few, many, or a class where the clone is expanded.

NA	TRBV5-1	TRBJ1-1	NA	14	CASRTVNMNTEAFF	TGCGCCAGCAGGACAGTTAACATGAACACTGAAGCTTTCTTT
TRBD2	TRBV5-1	TRBJ2-7	once	15	CASSPRGLDLEEQYF	TGCGCCAGCAGCCCCCGGGGACTAGATCTTGAGGAGCAGTACTTC
TRBD1	TRBV15	TRBJ1-5	NA	16	CATSGTGTGRNQPQHF	TGTGCCACCAGCGGCACCGGGACAGGGCGTAATCAGCCCCAGCATTTT
TRBD1	TRBV7-2	TRBJ1-2	NA	13	CASSPTGNYGYTF	TGTGCCAGCAGCCCGACAGGGAACTATGGCTACACCTTC
NA	TRBV5-6	TRBJ1-2	NA	14	CASSLGQGLYGYTF	TGTGCCAGCAGCTTGGGGCAGGGTCTATATGGCTACACCTTC
NA	TRBV3-1/TRBV3-2	TRBJ1-5	NA	14	CASSQRQENQPQHF	TGTGCCAGCAGCCAGAGACAGGAGAATCAGCCCCAGCATTTT
NA	TRBV5-4	TRBJ1-4	NA	15	CASSLGAQGSEKLFF	TGTGCCAGCAGCTTGGGCGCGCAGGGGTCTGAAAAACTGTTTTTT
NA	TRBV28	TRBJ1-1	NA	14	CASSLDSLNTEAFF	TGTGCCAGCAGTTTGGACAGCTTGAACACTGAAGCTTTCTTT
NA	TRBV2	TRBJ1-3	NA	15	CASSVDRSSGNTIYF	TGTGCCAGCAGTGTAGACAGGAGCTCTGGAAACACCATATATTTT
TRBD1	TRBV6-5	TRBJ1-5	NA	15	CASSSDRGLRQPQHF	TGTGCCAGCAGCTCAGACAGGGGGCTACGTCAGCCCCAGCATTTT
NA	TRBV2	TRBJ1-6	NA	15	CASSISQAYNSPLHF	TGTGCCAGCAGCATCTCACAGGCCTATAATTCACCCCTCCACTTT
TRBD2	TRBV3-1/TRBV3-2	TRBJ2-7	once	16	CASSHSWRGEGTDLYF	TGTGCCAGCAGCCACTCCTGGCGAGGGGAGGGAACCGATTTGTACTTC
NA	TRBV5-6	TRBJ2-7	NA	15	CASSLDRVYRNEQYF	TGTGCCAGCAGCTTGGACAGGGTGTACCGGAACGAGCAGTACTTC
NA	TRBV18	TRBJ2-7	NA	14	CASSKSDSTYEQYF	TGTGCCAGCTCCAAGTCAGACTCCACCTACGAGCAGTACTTC
NA	TRBV19	TRBJ2-7	NA	15	CASRKRALSSYEQYF	TGTGCCAGTAGGAAGCGGGCACTTAGCTCCTACGAGCAGTACTTC
NA	TRBV5-1	TRBJ1-4	NA	14	CASSPDRDNEKLFF	TGCGCCAGCAGCCCGGACAGAGATAATGAAAAACTGTTTTTT
NA	TRBV27	TRBJ2-7	NA	14	CASSLWADYYEQYF	TGTGCCAGCAGTTTATGGGCAGACTACTACGAGCAGTACTTC
NA	TRBV7-2	TRBJ2-2	NA	16	CASSLRSRKNTGELFF	TGTGCCAGCAGCTTAAGGAGTAGAAAGAACACCGGGGAGCTGTTTTTT
NA	TRBV24-1	TRBJ2-1	NA	16	CATSDLQGSSYNEQFF	TGTGCCACCAGTGATTTGCAGGGGAGCTCCTACAATGAGCAGTTCTTC
NA	TRBV4-1	TRBJ1-5	few	14	CASSRDISNQPQHF	TGCGCCAGCAGCCGGGACATTAGCAATCAGCCCCAGCATTTT
NA	TRBV6-5	TRBJ2-2	NA	15	CASRPQGLGTGELFF	TGTGCCAGCAGGCCCCAGGGGCTGGGAACCGGGGAGCTGTTTTTT
TRBD1	TRBV7-3	TRBJ2-1	NA	16	CASRTGGSLFYNEQFF	TGTGCCAGCAGGACAGGGGGGTCCCTTTTTTACAATGAGCAGTTCTTC
NA	TRBV28	TRBJ2-1	once	15	CASSSNRISYNEQFF	TGTGCCAGCAGTTCAAACAGGATTTCCTACAATGAGCAGTTCTTC
NA	TRBV10-1	TRBJ2-1	few	13	CASSESTTLRQFF	TGCGCCAGCAGTGAGTCGACGACATTGAGGCAGTTCTTC
NA	TRBV29-1	TRBJ2-5	few	12	CSVRFGGETQYF	TGCAGCGTCCGATTCGGGGGAGAGACCCAGTACTTC
TRBD2	TRBV10-2	TRBJ2-1	NA	15	CASNLGLAGRNEQFF	TGCGCCAGCAATTTGGGACTAGCGGGACGCAATGAGCAGTTCTTC